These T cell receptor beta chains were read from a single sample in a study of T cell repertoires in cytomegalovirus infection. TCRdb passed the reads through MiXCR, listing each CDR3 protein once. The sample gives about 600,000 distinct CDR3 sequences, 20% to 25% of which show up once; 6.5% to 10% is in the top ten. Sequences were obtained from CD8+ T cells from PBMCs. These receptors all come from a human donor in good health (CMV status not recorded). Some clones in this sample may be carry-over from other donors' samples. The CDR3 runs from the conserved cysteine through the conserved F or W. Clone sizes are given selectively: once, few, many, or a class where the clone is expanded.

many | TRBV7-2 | CASSHYIGHNEQFF
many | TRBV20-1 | CSARDYLGGYEQYF
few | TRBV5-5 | CASSPLETGNHEQYF
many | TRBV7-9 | CASSTSPDRKSSGNTIYF
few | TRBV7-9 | CASSDPKGADFSLFF
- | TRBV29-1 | CSVAGQGRYYNEQFF
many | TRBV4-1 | CASSPFGTQPYNEQFF
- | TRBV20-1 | CSARTGETKNIQYF
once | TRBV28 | CASSLEAIGNQPQHF
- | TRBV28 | CASSLSGQARQPQHF
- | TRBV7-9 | CASSFRDRANTGELFF
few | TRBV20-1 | CSARDSRGLPPNTGELFF
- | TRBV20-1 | CSAIVASGGHTGELFF
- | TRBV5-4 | CASSLNGRGAESYEQYF
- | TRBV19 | CASSIGWNTEAFF
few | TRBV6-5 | CASSYSGLHNEQFF
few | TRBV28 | CASSFYSATNEKLFF
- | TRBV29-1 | CSVEARDRNTDTQYF
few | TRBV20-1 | CSAKQGLYNEQFF
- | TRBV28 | CASGLQGDQPQHF
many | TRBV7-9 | CASSLGSREAFF
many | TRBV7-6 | CASSLWGMNTEAFF
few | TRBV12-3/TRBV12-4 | CASSFDAGGTPYEQYF
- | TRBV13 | CASSTRQGAIRQPQHF
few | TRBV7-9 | CASRPTSGGLLEQFF
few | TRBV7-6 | CASRGDRLNEQFF
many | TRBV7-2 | CASSPGGPGDHNEQFF
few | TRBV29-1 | CSVGREWGEQYF
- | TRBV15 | CATSREIGDSSWYNEQFF
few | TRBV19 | CAAEGDGELFF
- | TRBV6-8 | CASGSPGRHHYEQYF
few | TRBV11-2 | CASSLDPAREQYF
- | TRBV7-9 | CVSSYYKDQPQHF
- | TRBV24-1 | CATSDIGSTDTQYF
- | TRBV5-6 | CASHKGETQYF
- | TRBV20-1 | CSASGTGPVGTEAFF
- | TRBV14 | CASSLGQGGFYEQFF
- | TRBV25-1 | CANSRDRGSEQFF
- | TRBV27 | CASSPRQGDDEQYF
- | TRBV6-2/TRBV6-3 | CASQKGPGANVLTF
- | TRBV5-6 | CASSSTEGDEAFF
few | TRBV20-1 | CSARDFGIQTGRAEAFF
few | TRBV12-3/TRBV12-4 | CASRPRGRNEKLFF
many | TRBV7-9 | CASSLVGEPGYGYTF